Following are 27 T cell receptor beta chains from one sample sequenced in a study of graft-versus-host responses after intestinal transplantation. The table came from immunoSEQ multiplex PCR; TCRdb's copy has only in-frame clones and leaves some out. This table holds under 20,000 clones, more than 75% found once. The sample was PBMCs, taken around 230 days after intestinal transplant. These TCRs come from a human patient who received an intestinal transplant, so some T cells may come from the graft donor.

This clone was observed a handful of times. CDR3 protein: CASSLLGAGGAYNEQFF. Here the CDR3 DNA reads TGCGCCAGCAGTCTTCTGGGGGCGGGGGGTGCCTACAATGAGCAGTTCTTC. The chain has TRBV4-1 and TRBJ2-1; 8 bases match TRBD2. The CDR3 length is 17 residues. V lost 6 bases, J lost 2 bases, and 12 bases stayed unmatched. CDR1 MGHRA and CDR2 YSYEKL come from the germline V gene.

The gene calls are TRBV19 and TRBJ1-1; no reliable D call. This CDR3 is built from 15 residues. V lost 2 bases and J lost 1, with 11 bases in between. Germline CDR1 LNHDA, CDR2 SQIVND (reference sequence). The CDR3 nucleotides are TGTGCCAGTAGTATATTCGGAGTGGGGAACACTGAAGCTTTCTTT. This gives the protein CASSIFGVGNTEAFF. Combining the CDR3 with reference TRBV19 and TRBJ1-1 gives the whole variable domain DGGITQSPKYLFRKEGQNVTLSCEQNLNHDAMYWYRQDPGQGLRLIYYSQIVNDFQKGDIAEGYSVSREKKESFPLTVTSAQKNPTAFYLCASSIFGVGNTEAFFGQGTRLTVV.

The CDR3 DNA is TGTGCCAGCAGGCTACAGGGGGCAGGGGAAAAACTGTTTTTT. Amino acid sequence: CASRLQGAGEKLFF. The chain couples TRBV2 to TRBJ1-4, with 9 bases fitting TRBD1. Germline trimming cut 6 bases from V and 8 bases from J; bases unmatched to any gene: 7. CDR3 length equals 14 residues. Germline values: CDR1 SNHLY, CDR2 FYNNEI.

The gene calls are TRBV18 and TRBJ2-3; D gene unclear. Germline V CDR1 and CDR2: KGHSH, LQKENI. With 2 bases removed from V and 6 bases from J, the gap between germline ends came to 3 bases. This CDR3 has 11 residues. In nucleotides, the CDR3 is TGTGCCAGCTCACCAGGGGATACGCAGTATTTT. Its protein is CASSPGDTQYF.

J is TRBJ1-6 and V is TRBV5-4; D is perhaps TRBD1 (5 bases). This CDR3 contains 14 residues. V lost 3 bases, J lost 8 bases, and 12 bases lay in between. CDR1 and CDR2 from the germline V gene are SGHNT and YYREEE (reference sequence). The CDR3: CASSYRRGDSPLHF. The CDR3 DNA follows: TGTGCCAGCAGCTACAGGCGGGGGGATTCACCCCTCCACTTT.

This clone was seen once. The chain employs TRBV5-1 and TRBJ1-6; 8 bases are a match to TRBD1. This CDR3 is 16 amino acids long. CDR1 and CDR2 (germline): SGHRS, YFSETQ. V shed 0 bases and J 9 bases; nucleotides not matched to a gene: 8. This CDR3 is CASSLADRGIASPLHF. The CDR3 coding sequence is TGCGCCAGCAGCTTGGCTGACAGGGGAATTGCTTCACCCCTCCACTTT.

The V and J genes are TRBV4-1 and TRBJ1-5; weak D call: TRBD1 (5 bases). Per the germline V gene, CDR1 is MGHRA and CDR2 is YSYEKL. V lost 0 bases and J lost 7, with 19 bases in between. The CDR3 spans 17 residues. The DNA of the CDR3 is TGCGCCAGCAGCCAAGATGGAGACACGCTTAGGGGACAGCCCCAGCATTTT. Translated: CASSQDGDTLRGQPQHF.

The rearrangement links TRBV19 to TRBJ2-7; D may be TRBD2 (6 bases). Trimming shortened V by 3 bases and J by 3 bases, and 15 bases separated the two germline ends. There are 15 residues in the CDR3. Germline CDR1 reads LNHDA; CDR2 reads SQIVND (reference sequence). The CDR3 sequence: CASSMGTFINYEQYF. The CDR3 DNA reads TGTGCCAGTAGTATGGGGACTTTTATTAACTACGAGCAGTACTTC.

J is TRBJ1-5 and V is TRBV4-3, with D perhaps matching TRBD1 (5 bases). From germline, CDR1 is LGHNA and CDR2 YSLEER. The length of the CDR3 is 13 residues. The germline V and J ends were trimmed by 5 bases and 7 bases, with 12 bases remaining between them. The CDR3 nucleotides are TGCGCCAGCAGCTTTCAGGGCGGGCAGCCCCAGCATTTT. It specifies CASSFQGGQPQHF.

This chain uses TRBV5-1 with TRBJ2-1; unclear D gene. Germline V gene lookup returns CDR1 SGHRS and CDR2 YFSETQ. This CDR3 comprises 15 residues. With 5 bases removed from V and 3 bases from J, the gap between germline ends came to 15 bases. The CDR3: CASSFDGLYYNEQFF. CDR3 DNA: TGCGCCAGCAGTTTTGACGGCCTATACTACAATGAGCAGTTCTTC.

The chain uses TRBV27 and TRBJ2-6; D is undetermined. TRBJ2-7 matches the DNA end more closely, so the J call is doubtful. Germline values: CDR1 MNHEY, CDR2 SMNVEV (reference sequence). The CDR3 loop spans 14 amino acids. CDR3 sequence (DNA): TGTGCCAGCAGTTTAGTCGGGCGGTCTTACGAGCAGTACTTC. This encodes CASSLVGRSYEQYF.

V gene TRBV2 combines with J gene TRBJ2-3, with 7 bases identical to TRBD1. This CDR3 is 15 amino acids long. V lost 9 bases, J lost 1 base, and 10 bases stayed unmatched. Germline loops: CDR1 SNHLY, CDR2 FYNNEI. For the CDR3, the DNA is TGTGCCAGAGGAAAGGGGACAGCCCGCACAGATACGCAGTATTTT. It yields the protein CARGKGTARTDTQYF. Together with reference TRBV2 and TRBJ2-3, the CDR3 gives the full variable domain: EPEVTQTPSHQVTQMGQEVILRCVPISNHLYFYWYRQILGQKVEFLVSFYNNEISEKSEIFDDQFSVERPDGSNFTLKIRSTKLEDSAMYFCARGKGTARTDTQYFGPGTRLTVL.

The CDR3 sequence is CASSEFRQETQYF. CDR3 nucleotide sequence: TGCGCCAGCAGTGAGTTTCGCCAAGAGACCCAGTACTTC. The chain links TRBV10-1 to TRBJ2-5; D uncertain. Trimming removed 1 base at V and 1 base at J, with 4 bases between. Germline assignment: CDR1 WNHNN and CDR2 SYGVQD (reference sequence). CDR3 size: 13 residues.

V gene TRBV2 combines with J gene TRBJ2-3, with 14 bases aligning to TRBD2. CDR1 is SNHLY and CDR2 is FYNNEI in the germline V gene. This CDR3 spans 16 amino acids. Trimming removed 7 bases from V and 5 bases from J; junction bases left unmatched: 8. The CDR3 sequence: CASTRLAGGLGDTQYF. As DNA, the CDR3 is TGTGCCAGCACCAGACTAGCGGGGGGGTTGGGAGATACGCAGTATTTT.

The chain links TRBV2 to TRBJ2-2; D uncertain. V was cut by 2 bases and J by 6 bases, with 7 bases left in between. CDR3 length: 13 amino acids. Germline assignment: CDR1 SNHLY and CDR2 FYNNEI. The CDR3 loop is CASSEYESGELFF. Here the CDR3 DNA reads TGTGCCAGCAGTGAATATGAATCCGGGGAGCTGTTTTTT.

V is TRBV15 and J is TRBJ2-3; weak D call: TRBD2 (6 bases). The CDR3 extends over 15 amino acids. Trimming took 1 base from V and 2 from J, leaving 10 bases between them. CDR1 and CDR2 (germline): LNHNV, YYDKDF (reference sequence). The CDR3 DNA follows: TGTGCCACCAGCAGAGTTGGGGGGTCCACAGATACGCAGTATTTT. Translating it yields CATSRVGGSTDTQYF.

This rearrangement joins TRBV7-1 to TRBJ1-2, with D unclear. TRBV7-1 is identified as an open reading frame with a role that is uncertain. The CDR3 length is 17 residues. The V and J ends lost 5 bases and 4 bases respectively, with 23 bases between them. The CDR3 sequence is CASSEMSYEGKTYGYTF. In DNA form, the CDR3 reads TGTGCCAGCAGCGAAATGAGTTACGAGGGAAAGACCTATGGCTACACCTTC.

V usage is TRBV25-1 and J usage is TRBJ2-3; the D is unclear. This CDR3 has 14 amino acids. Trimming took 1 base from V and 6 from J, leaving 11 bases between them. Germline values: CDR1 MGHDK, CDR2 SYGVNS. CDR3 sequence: CASSEWYGVDTQYF. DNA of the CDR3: TGTGCCAGCAGTGAATGGTACGGCGTGGATACGCAGTATTTT.

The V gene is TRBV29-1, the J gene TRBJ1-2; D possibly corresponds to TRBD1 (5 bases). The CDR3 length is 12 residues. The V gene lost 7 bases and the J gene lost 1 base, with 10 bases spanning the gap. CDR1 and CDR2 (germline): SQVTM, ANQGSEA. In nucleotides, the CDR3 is TGCAGCGGGGACCCACTTAACTATGGCTACACCTTC. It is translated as CSGDPLNYGYTF.

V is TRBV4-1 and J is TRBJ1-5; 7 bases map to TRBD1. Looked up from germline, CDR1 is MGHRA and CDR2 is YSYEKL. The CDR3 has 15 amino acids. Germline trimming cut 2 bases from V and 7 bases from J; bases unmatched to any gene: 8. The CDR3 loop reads CASSQIDREAQPQHF. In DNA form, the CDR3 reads TGCGCCAGCAGCCAAATCGACAGGGAGGCACAGCCCCAGCATTTT.

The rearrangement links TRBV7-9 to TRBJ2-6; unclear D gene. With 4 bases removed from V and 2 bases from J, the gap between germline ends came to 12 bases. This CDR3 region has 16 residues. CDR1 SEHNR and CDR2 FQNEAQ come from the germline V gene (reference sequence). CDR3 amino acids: CASSYTDRAGANVLTF. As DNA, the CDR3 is TGTGCCAGCAGCTACACCGACCGGGCTGGGGCCAACGTCCTGACTTTC.

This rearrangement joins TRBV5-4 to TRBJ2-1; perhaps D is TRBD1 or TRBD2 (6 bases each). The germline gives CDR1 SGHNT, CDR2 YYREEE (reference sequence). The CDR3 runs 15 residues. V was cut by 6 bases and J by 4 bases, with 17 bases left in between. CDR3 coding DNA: TGTGCCAGCAACCAGGAGGGGGGCGAGTACAATGAGCAGTTCTTC. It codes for CASNQEGGEYNEQFF.

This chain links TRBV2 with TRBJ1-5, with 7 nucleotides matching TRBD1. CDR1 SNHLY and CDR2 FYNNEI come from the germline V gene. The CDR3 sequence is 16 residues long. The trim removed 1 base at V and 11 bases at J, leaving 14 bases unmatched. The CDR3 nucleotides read TGTGCCAGCAGTGAAGGGGCAGGGGGAGGCCATGTGGCCCAGCATTTT. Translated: CASSEGAGGGHVAQHF. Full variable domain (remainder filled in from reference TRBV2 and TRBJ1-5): EPEVTQTPSHQVTQMGQEVILRCVPISNHLYFYWYRQILGQKVEFLVSFYNNEISEKSEIFDDQFSVERPDGSNFTLKIRSTKLEDSAMYFCASSEGAGGGHVAQHFGDGTRLSIL.

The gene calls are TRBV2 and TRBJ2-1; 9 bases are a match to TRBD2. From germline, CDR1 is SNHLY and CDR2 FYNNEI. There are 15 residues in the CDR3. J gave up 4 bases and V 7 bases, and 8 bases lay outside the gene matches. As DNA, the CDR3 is TGTGCCAGCATCGGTAGCGGGGGAGATTACAATGAGCAGTTCTTC. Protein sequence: CASIGSGGDYNEQFF.

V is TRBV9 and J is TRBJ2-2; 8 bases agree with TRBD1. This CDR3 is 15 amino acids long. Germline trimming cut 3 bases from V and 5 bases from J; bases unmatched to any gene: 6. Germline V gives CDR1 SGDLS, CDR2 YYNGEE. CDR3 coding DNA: TGTGCCAGCAGCGCAGGGGGCGCGGTTACCGGGGAGCTGTTTTTT. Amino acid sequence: CASSAGGAVTGELFF.

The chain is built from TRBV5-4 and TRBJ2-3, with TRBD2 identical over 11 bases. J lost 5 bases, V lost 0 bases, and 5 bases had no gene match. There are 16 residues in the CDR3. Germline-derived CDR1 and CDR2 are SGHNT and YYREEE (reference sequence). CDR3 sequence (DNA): TGTGCCAGCAGCTTGGTAGCGGGGGGGCCAGGAGATACGCAGTATTTT. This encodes CASSLVAGGPGDTQYF.

The CDR3 region is CASSVGGALQETQYF. The CDR3, as DNA: TGTGCCAGCAGCGTGGGGGGGGCACTCCAAGAGACCCAGTACTTC. The V call is TRBV9, the J call TRBJ2-5; D may be TRBD2 (7 bases). The germline V gene has CDR1 SGDLS and CDR2 YYNGEE. V gave up 2 bases and J gave up 1 base, with 12 bases separating them. The CDR3 is 15 residues long. Full variable domain (missing parts from reference TRBV9 and TRBJ2-5): DSGVTQTPKHLITATGQRVTLRCSPRSGDLSVYWYQQSLDQGLQFLIQYYNGEERAKGNILERFSAQQFPDLHSELNLSSLELGDSALYFCASSVGGALQETQYFGPGTRLLVL.